The 23 T cell receptor beta chains in this list originate from one sample, sequenced in a study of shared clonotypes between healthy human individuals. Naive CD8 cells, CD45RO-negative and positively selected for CCR7, excluded terminally differentiated effector memory CD45RA+ cells. Generated by immunoSEQ multiplex PCR, the TCRdb table keeps only in-frame clones and is missing some. In the table there are about 2 million clones, approximately 94% of which are singletons. The specimen sequenced was naive CD8+ T cells sorted from blood. Receptor source: a man younger than 35 in good health.

The genes are TRBV30 and TRBJ1-1; 8 positions match TRBD1. Germline trimming cut 5 bases from V and 4 bases from J; bases unmatched to any gene: 9. Germline CDR1 GTSNPN, CDR2 SVGIG (reference sequence). CDR3 length equals 14 residues. The CDR3, as DNA: TGTGCCTGGGCGACCCAGGGGGCCCTCACTGAAGCTTTCTTT. Its translation: CAWATQGALTEAFF. The entire variable domain, with the rest obtained from reference TRBV30 and TRBJ1-1, is as follows: SQTIHQWPATLVQPVGSPLSLECTVEGTSNPNLYWYRQAAGRGLQLLFYSVGIGQISSEVPQNLSASRPQDRQFILSSKKLLLSDSGFYLCAWATQGALTEAFFGQGTRLTVV.

The sample holds one count of this clone. CDR3 amino acids: CASGLGEENTEAFF. Here the CDR3 DNA reads TGTGCCAGCGGGCTTGGCGAGGAGAACACTGAAGCTTTCTTT. The J gene is TRBJ1-1, the V gene TRBV7-9, with D unclear. The CDR3 spans 14 residues. Germline CDR1 and CDR2: SEHNR and FQNEAQ (reference sequence). Trimming removed 8 bases at V and 1 base at J, with 14 bases between.

About this clone itself: Other DNA sequences within the sample encode an identical CDR3. The chain links TRBV4-1 to TRBJ2-7; D is undetermined. Trimming shortened V by 2 bases and J by 3 bases, and 8 bases separated the two germline ends. This CDR3 comprises 13 residues. CDR1 and CDR2 from the germline V gene are MGHRA and YSYEKL. The CDR3 region is CASSQPDLYEQYF. The CDR3 DNA sequence: TGCGCCAGCAGCCAACCGGACCTCTACGAGCAGTACTTC.

This sequence joins TRBV5-1 and TRBJ2-5; 11 bases match TRBD2. Germline trimming cut 4 bases from V and 3 bases from J; bases unmatched to any gene: 5. Germline V gene sequence: CDR1 SGHRS, CDR2 YFSETQ. This CDR3 region has 15 residues. The CDR3 is CASSTPGLAEETQYF. For the CDR3, the DNA is TGCGCCAGCAGCACCCCGGGACTAGCGGAAGAGACCCAGTACTTC. The full variable domain, rest sourced from reference TRBV5-1 and TRBJ2-5, is KAGVTQTPRYLIKTRGQQVTLSCSPISGHRSVSWYQQTPGQGLQFLFEYFSETQRNKGNFPGRFSGRQFSNSRSEMNVSTLELGDSALYLCASSTPGLAEETQYFGPGTRLLVL.

The V gene is TRBV9, the J gene TRBJ2-7, with D perhaps matching TRBD1 (6 bases). The V gene lost 0 bases and the J gene lost 12 bases, with 16 bases spanning the gap. The CDR3 extends over 13 amino acids. Per the germline V gene, CDR1 is SGDLS and CDR2 is YYNGEE. The CDR3, as DNA: TGTGCCAGCAGCGTAGCCCGACAGGATATACTGTACTTC. Translation gives CASSVARQDILYF.

V gene TRBV19 combines with J gene TRBJ1-1; 7 nucleotides match TRBD1. Germline CDR1 and CDR2: LNHDA and SQIVND (reference sequence). This CDR3 is built from 13 residues. V gave up 7 bases and J gave up 10 bases; unmatched junction bases: 12. CDR3 amino acids: CASTKGTALGAFF. The CDR3 DNA reads as TGTGCCAGTACGAAAGGGACAGCTCTCGGAGCTTTCTTT.

V gene TRBV4-1 combines with J gene TRBJ1-1; possible D gene TRBD1, 5 bases. CDR3 length: 16 residues. The germline gives CDR1 MGHRA, CDR2 YSYEKL. V lost 5 bases to trimming and J lost 0 bases, with 16 bases between them. CDR3 DNA: TGCGCCAGCAGCATGGTGCAGGGAATCATGAACACTGAAGCTTTCTTT. It is translated as CASSMVQGIMNTEAFF.

The chain combines TRBV6-6 with TRBJ1-6; possible D gene TRBD1, 5 bases. The germline V gene has CDR1 MNHNY and CDR2 SVGAGI (reference sequence). The V and J ends lost 6 bases and 8 bases respectively, with 20 bases between them. CDR3 size: 16 residues. The CDR3 nucleotides read TGTGCCAGCAGCCCTTTGGGGGGGGAGGGTTATTCACCCCTCCACTTT. Translation: CASSPLGGEGYSPLHF.

The chain links TRBV28 to TRBJ1-1; no definite D call. This CDR3 spans 16 amino acids. The germline V and J ends were trimmed by 3 bases and 0 bases, with 14 bases remaining between them. CDR1 and CDR2 from the germline V gene are MDHEN and SYDVKM. In DNA, the CDR3 is TGTGCCAGCAGTTTTCGTGGGTTCCCATTGAACACTGAAGCTTTCTTT. Protein: CASSFRGFPLNTEAFF.

The chain combines TRBV15 with TRBJ2-3; 12 bases fit TRBD2. Germline CDR1 LNHNV, CDR2 YYDKDF (reference sequence). The CDR3 has 14 amino acids. V was pared by 11 bases and J by 0 bases, with 3 bases of the junction left unmatched. The CDR3: CAAGLAGSTDTQYF. The CDR3 nucleotides are TGTGCCGCAGGACTAGCGGGAAGCACAGATACGCAGTATTTT.

The chain joins TRBV29-1 to TRBJ2-2, with a weak D call TRBD1 (6 bases). Trimming stripped 0 bases from V and 4 bases from J, with 15 bases between. This CDR3 is 16 amino acids long. Germline V gene data show CDR1 as SQVTM and CDR2 as ANQGSEA. The CDR3 is CSVEDPERTVTGELFF. The CDR3 coding sequence is TGCAGCGTTGAAGATCCGGAGAGGACAGTCACCGGGGAGCTGTTTTTT.

The J gene is TRBJ1-4, the V gene TRBV13, with D possibly being TRBD1 (5 bases). This CDR3 is 13 amino acids long. Trimming took 4 bases from V and 5 from J, leaving 8 bases between them. The germline V gene has CDR1 PRHDT and CDR2 FYEKMQ (reference sequence). The CDR3 sequence: CASSSTVNEKLFF. Written as DNA, the CDR3 is TGTGCCAGCAGCTCGACAGTAAATGAAAAACTGTTTTTT.

This chain links TRBV4-1 with TRBJ2-7, with D perhaps matching TRBD2 (6 bases). Per germline, CDR1 MGHRA and CDR2 YSYEKL. This CDR3 has 12 residues. V was shortened by 3 bases and J by 6 bases, with 9 bases between the two germline ends. The CDR3 DNA follows: TGCGCCAGCAGCCACTCAGCGGGCGAGCAGTACTTC. This gives the protein CASSHSAGEQYF.

Comments on this clone: This same CDR3 is encoded by further DNA sequences in the sample. The V call is TRBV19, the J call TRBJ2-7, with D possibly TRBD1 on 5 matching bases. The CDR3 has 14 residues. Germline assignment: CDR1 LNHDA and CDR2 SQIVND (reference sequence). Deletions cut 1 base from V and 0 bases from J, with 7 bases between. The CDR3 bases are TGTGCCAGTAGTATAGGTACAGGCTCCTACGAGCAGTACTTC. It encodes CASSIGTGSYEQYF.

The V and J genes are TRBV6-6 and TRBJ1-3; tentative D call: TRBD1 (5 bases). V gave up 2 bases and J gave up 2 bases, with 7 bases separating them. This CDR3 region has 14 residues. CDR1 is MNHNY and CDR2 is SVGAGI in the germline V gene (reference sequence). The CDR3: CASSYGATGNTIYF. CDR3 DNA: TGTGCCAGCAGTTACGGGGCGACTGGAAACACCATATATTTT.

The chain is built from TRBV11-3 and TRBJ2-2; D is ambiguous. The germline CDR1 and CDR2 sequences are SGHNT and YENEEA. V was shortened by 4 bases and J by 3 bases, with 12 bases between the two germline ends. The CDR3 contains 15 residues. The CDR3 reads CASSSRTGDTGELFF. The CDR3 coding sequence is TGTGCCAGCAGCTCTAGGACGGGCGACACCGGGGAGCTGTTTTTT.

The V gene is TRBV5-1, the J gene TRBJ2-2; TRBD2 matches at 9 bases. Germline loops: CDR1 SGHRS, CDR2 YFSETQ. V was clipped by 3 bases and J by 7 bases; unmatched bases: 7. This CDR3 has 15 residues. CDR3 region: CASSSTSGADGELFF. The CDR3 DNA reads TGCGCCAGCAGCTCGACTAGCGGTGCCGACGGGGAGCTGTTTTTT.

As DNA, the CDR3 is TGTGCCTGGAGTGTACATGAAACCTACGAGCAGTACTTC. Translating gives CAWSVHETYEQYF. This chain links TRBV30 with TRBJ2-7; D unclear. CDR1 GTSNPN and CDR2 SVGIG come from the germline V gene (reference sequence). The CDR3 has 13 residues. The germline V and J ends were trimmed by 0 bases and 2 bases, with 8 bases remaining between them.

This chain joins TRBV10-1 and TRBJ1-2; 7 positions match TRBD1. CDR3 size: 13 residues. Germline loops: CDR1 WNHNN, CDR2 SYGVQD (reference sequence). V shed 6 bases, J shed 6 bases, and the junction held 7 bases outside the gene matches. This CDR3 reads CASSEDRDDGYTF. The CDR3 nucleotides are TGCGCCAGCAGCGAAGACAGGGACGATGGCTACACCTTC.

The chain employs TRBV30 and TRBJ1-6; D gene ambiguous. Per the germline V gene, CDR1 is GTSNPN and CDR2 is SVGIG (reference sequence). V gave up 2 bases and J gave up 7 bases, with 9 bases separating them. This CDR3 region has 13 residues. The CDR3 nucleotides are TGTGCCTGGAGTCTTGTCGGGAATTCACCCCTCCACTTT. As protein: CAWSLVGNSPLHF.

The chain joins TRBV6-6 to TRBJ1-2, with 7 bases fitting TRBD1. Trimming took 6 bases from V and 5 from J; bases not matched to a gene: 9. The CDR3 spans 14 residues. Germline CDR1 and CDR2: MNHNY and SVGAGI (reference sequence). In DNA, the CDR3 is TGTGCCAGCAGCTCTTGGGACAGCGAGTATGGCTACACCTTC. It specifies CASSSWDSEYGYTF.

This rearrangement joins TRBV27 to TRBJ1-4, with 7 bases that match TRBD1. The CDR3 totals 14 residues. J lost 4 bases, V lost 5 bases, and 4 bases had no gene match. Germline V gene lookup returns CDR1 MNHEY and CDR2 SMNVEV (reference sequence). The CDR3 sequence is CASSTRGDNEKLFF. CDR3 DNA: TGTGCCAGCAGTACCAGGGGGGATAATGAAAAACTGTTTTTT.

This chain uses TRBV27 with TRBJ1-6; D not certain. The length of the CDR3 is 13 residues. V lost 4 bases, J lost 10 bases, and 11 bases lay in between. Germline-derived CDR1 and CDR2 are MNHEY and SMNVEV (reference sequence). CDR3 sequence reads: CASSSSIRSPLHF. In nucleotides, the CDR3 is TGTGCCAGCAGTTCGTCTATTCGATCACCCCTCCACTTT.